The T cell receptor beta chain under discussion was sequenced for a study of shared clonotypes between healthy human individuals. The data were produced by immunoSEQ multiplex PCR, yet TCRdb's version contains in-frame clones alone and is incomplete. The profile covers roughly 2,000,000 clones, with about 95% appearing a single time and 1% to 1.5% taken by the ten largest. Terminally differentiated effector memory CD45RA+ cells were excluded from the naive CD8 cells, which were CD45RO-negative and positively selected for CCR7. Germline lookup yields CDR1 MGHRA and CDR2 YSYEKL. The V and J ends lost 2 bases and 2 bases, in that order; junction bases with no gene match: 0. The CDR3 length is 15 residues. As to this clone: The same CDR3 is also encoded by other DNA sequences in this sample.

This receptor was obtained from a man aged 18 to 30 in good health. The V and J genes are TRBV4-1 and TRBJ2-1; 10 bases fit TRBD2. The sample taken for sequencing was naive CD8+ T cells sorted from blood. The CDR3 DNA sequence: TGCGCCAGCAGCCAAAGCGGGGGGGCCTACAATGAGCAGTTCTTC. Residues: CASSQSGGAYNEQFF.